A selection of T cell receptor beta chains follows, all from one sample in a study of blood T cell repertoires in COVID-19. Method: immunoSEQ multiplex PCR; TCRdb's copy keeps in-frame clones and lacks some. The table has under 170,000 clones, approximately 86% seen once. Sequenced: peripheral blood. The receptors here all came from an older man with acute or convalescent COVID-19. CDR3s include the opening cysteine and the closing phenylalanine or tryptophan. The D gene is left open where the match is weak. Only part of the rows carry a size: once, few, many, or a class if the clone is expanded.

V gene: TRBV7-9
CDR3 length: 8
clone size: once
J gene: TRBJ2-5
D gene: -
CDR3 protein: CASSPEYF
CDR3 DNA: TGTGCCAGCAGCCCTGAGTACTTC

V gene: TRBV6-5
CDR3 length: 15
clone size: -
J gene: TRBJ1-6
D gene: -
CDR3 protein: CASSYSSMDFSPLHF
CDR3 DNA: TGTGCCAGCAGTTACTCCTCGATGGACTTTTCACCCCTCCACTTT

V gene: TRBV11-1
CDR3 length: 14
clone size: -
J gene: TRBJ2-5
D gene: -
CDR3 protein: CASSWGEEEETQYF
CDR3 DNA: TGTGCCAGCAGTTGGGGGGAAGAGGAAGAGACCCAGTACTTC

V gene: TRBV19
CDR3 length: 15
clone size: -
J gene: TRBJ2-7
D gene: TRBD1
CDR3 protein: CATLNWDRGAYEQYF
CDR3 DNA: TGTGCCACCCTCAATTGGGACAGGGGGGCCTACGAGCAGTACTTC

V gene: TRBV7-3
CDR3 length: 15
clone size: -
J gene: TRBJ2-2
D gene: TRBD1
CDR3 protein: CASSLGQPQTGELFF
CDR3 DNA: TGTGCCAGCAGCCTGGGACAGCCGCAAACAGGGGAGCTGTTTTTT

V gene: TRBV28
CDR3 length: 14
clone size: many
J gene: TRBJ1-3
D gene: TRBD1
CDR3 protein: CASNTGGGRNTIYF
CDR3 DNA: TGTGCCAGCAACACTGGAGGGGGCCGAAACACCATATATTTT

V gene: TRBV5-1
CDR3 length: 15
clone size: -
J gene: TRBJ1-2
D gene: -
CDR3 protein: CASSLDLRANYGYTF
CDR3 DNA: TGCGCCAGCAGCTTGGATTTGAGGGCTAACTATGGCTACACCTTC

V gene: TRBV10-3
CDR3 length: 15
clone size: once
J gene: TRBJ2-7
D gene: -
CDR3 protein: CAIRTSSSSSYEQYF
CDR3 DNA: TGTGCCATCAGGACCTCTAGCTCCAGCTCCTACGAGCAGTACTTC

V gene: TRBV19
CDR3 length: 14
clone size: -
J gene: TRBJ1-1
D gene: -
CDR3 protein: CASSPLGVNTEAFF
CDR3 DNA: TGTGCCAGTAGCCCGCTAGGTGTAAACACTGAAGCTTTCTTT

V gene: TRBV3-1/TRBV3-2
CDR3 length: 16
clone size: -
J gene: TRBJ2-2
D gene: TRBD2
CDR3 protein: CASSQVAGVGTGELFF
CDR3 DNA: TGTGCCAGCAGCCAAGTAGCGGGAGTAGGCACCGGGGAGCTGTTTTTT

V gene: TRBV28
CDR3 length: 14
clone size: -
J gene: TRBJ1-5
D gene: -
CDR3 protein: CASSQRLSNQPQHF
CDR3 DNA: TGTGCCAGCAGTCAACGACTTTCCAATCAGCCCCAGCATTTT

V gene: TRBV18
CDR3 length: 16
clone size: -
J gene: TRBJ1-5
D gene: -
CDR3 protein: CASSPAGIYSNQPQHF
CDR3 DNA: TGTGCCAGCTCACCCGCGGGGATCTATAGCAATCAGCCCCAGCATTTT

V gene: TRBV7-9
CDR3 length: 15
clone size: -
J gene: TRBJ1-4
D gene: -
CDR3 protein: CASRPSGAPDEKLFF
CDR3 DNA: TGTGCCAGCAGACCTTCAGGGGCCCCAGATGAAAAACTGTTTTTT

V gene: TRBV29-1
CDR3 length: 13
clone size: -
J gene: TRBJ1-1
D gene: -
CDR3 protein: CSVGRQVNTEAFF
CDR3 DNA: TGCAGCGTTGGGAGGCAAGTGAACACTGAAGCTTTCTTT

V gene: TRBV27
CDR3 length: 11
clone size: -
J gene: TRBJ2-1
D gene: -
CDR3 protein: CASKGWGEQFF
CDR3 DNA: TGTGCCAGCAAAGGCTGGGGCGAGCAGTTCTTC

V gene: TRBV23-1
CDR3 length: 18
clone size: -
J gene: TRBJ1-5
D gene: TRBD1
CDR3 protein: CASSQSGTGVYSNQPQHF
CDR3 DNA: TGCGCCAGCAGTCAATCTGGGACAGGGGTTTATAGCAATCAGCCCCAGCATTTT

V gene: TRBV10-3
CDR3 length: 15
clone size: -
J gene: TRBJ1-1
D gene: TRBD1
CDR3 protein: CAISVDRVGNTEAFF
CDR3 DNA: TGTGCCATCAGCGTGGACAGGGTTGGGAACACTGAAGCTTTCTTT

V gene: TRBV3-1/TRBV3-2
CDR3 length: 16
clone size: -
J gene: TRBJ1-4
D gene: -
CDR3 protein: CASSHAPGSLGGKLFF
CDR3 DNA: TGTGCCAGCAGCCACGCCCCCGGCAGTCTGGGGGGGAAACTGTTTTTT

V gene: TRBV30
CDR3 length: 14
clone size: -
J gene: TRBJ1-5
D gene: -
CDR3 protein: CAWSSDSSNQPQHF
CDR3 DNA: TGTGCCTGGAGTTCCGACAGTAGCAATCAGCCCCAGCATTTT

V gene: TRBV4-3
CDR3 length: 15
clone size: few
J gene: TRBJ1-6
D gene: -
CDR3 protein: CASSQGETGLSPLHF
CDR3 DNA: TGCGCCAGCAGCCAAGGAGAGACAGGCTTATCACCCCTCCACTTT

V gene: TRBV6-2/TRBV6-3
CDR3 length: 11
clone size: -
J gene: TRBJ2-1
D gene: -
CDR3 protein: CASSYFIEQFF
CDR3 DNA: TGTGCCAGCAGTTACTTCATCGAGCAGTTCTTC

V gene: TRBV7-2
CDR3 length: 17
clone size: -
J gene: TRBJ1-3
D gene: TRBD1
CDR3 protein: CASSRTGGSISGNTIYF
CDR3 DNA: TGTGCCAGCAGCCGGACAGGGGGTTCTATCTCTGGAAACACCATATATTTT

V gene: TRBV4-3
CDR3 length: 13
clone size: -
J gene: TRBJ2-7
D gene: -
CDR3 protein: CASSQGAGNEQYF
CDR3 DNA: TGCGCCAGCAGCCAAGGGGCAGGGAACGAGCAGTACTTC

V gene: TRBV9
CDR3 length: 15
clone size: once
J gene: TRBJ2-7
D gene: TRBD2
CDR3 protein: CARTSGREGCHEQYF
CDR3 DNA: TGTGCCAGAACCTCGGGGCGGGAGGGTTGCCACGAGCAGTACTTC

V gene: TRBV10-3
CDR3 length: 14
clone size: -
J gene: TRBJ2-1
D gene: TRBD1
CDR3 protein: CAIKQGDTYNEQFF
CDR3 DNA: TGTGCCATCAAACAGGGGGACACCTACAATGAGCAGTTCTTC

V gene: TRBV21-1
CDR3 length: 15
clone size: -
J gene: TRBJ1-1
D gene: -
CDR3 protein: CASSKGEDGDAEAFF
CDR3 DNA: TGTGCCAGCAGCAAAGGGGAGGACGGGGACGCTGAAGCTTTCTTT